These 4 T cell receptor beta chains share one sample of origin, sequenced in a study of cytomegalovirus exposure and HLA in healthy donors. PCR amplification relied on 60 Vbeta primers (plus 13 Jbeta primers). Libraries were prepared by immunoSEQ multiplex PCR; TCRdb keeps only in-frame clonotypes and omits some of them. The sample includes roughly 110,000 clones, 75% to 85% seen only once; the top ten take 2.5% to 3%. The specimen sequenced was PBMCs. These receptors were obtained from a woman between 18 and 29 years old in good health and CMV-seropositive.

The rearrangement joins TRBV9 to TRBJ2-2; D possibly corresponds to TRBD1 (6 bases). The ends were cut back, 4 bases at V and 5 bases at J, with 9 bases in the middle. The CDR3 sequence is 13 residues long. The germline V gene encodes CDR1 SGDLS and CDR2 YYNGEE. The CDR3 reads CASSPGETGELFF. The CDR3 nucleotides are TGTGCCAGCAGCCCAGGGGAGACCGGGGAGCTGTTTTTT.

The chain links TRBV14 to TRBJ1-2, with a weak D call TRBD1 (5 bases). The CDR3 is 14 amino acids. V shed 0 bases and J shed 6 bases, with 11 bases lying between them. The germline V gene encodes CDR1 SGHDN and CDR2 FVKESK. The CDR3 bases are TGTGCCAGCAGCCAAGATCGGGGGTATCATGGCTACACCTTC. Translating it yields CASSQDRGYHGYTF.

This sequence joins TRBV6-6 and TRBJ1-5; possibly TRBD1 for D (5 bases). The V end lost 5 bases, the J end lost 0 bases, and 8 bases lay between the germline ends. Germline CDR1 reads MNHNY; CDR2 reads SVGAGI (reference sequence). This CDR3 is 14 amino acids long. Here the CDR3 DNA reads TGTGCCAGCAGTAACAGGAATAGCAATCAGCCCCAGCATTTT. Translated, it gives CASSNRNSNQPQHF.

The chain recombines TRBV4-1 with TRBJ2-2; 9 nucleotides line up with TRBD1. V dropped 2 bases and J dropped 7; count of bases not matched to a gene: 5. This CDR3 is 15 amino acids long. The V gene's germline CDR1 is MGHRA and CDR2 YSYEKL. CDR3 sequence reads: CASSQPGQGNGELFF. CDR3 coding DNA: TGCGCCAGCAGCCAACCGGGACAGGGAAACGGGGAGCTGTTTTTT.